These 22 T cell receptor beta chains share one sample of origin, sequenced in a study of T cell clones after liver transplantation. Measured with immunoSEQ multiplex PCR; TCRdb has only the in-frame clones, and not every one. The table includes some 15,000 clones, 80% to 95% detected once. The sample here was CD8+ T cells from blood, taken before liver transplant. The receptors derive from a human donor who received a liver transplant.

In DNA, the CDR3 is TGTGCCAGCAACAACCCCGGGAGAGGGGCCGAAGAGACCCAGTACTTC. Protein: CASNNPGRGAEETQYF. The V call is TRBV5-5, the J call TRBJ2-5; maybe TRBD2 (6 bases). The CDR3 runs 16 residues. The V gene's germline CDR1 is SGHKS and CDR2 YYEKEE (reference sequence). Trimming took 6 bases from V and 3 from J, leaving 21 bases between them.

The CDR3 sequence is CSVERRNRGDEQFF. In DNA, the CDR3 is TGCAGCGTCGAAAGACGTAATAGGGGCGATGAGCAGTTCTTC. The chain joins TRBV29-1 to TRBJ2-1, with a weak D call TRBD1 (5 bases). Between the trimmed V and J ends, which lost 6 bases and 8 bases, there was a span of 20 bases. Germline lookup yields CDR1 SQVTM and CDR2 ANQGSEA. This CDR3 is built from 14 residues.

The chain couples TRBV11-2 to TRBJ2-1; the D is unclear. Per the germline V gene, CDR1 is SGHAT and CDR2 is FQNNGV. V was trimmed by 5 bases and J by 3 bases, leaving 11 bases between them. This CDR3 is built from 14 residues. The CDR3 DNA sequence: TGTGCCAGCAGCCGACTGGGCGGCTACAATGAGCAGTTCTTC. Translation gives CASSRLGGYNEQFF.

The chain joins TRBV30 to TRBJ1-5, with D maybe TRBD1 (6 bases). The V end was cut by 0 bases, the J end by 7 bases, with 16 bases between. The CDR3 contains 15 residues. CDR1 and CDR2 (germline): GTSNPN, SVGIG (reference sequence). The CDR3 here is CAWSVRGGAWQPQHF. The CDR3 DNA is TGTGCCTGGAGTGTACGGGGGGGCGCTTGGCAGCCCCAGCATTTT.

The V call is TRBV27, the J call TRBJ2-1, with 7 positions matching TRBD2. Unmatched junction bases numbered 5, after V lost 5 bases and J lost 7 bases. This CDR3 is built from 13 residues. The V gene's germline CDR1 is MNHEY and CDR2 SMNVEV (reference sequence). CDR3 protein: CASSDGLGNEQFF. The CDR3 bases are TGTGCCAGCAGTGACGGACTAGGGAATGAGCAGTTCTTC.

The rearrangement uses TRBV5-1 and TRBJ2-5; 8 bases map to TRBD2. Germline CDR1 and CDR2: SGHRS and YFSETQ. V dropped 2 bases and J dropped 5; count of bases not matched to a gene: 2. This CDR3 has 13 residues. CDR3 protein: CASSFASGETQYF. DNA for the CDR3: TGCGCCAGCAGCTTCGCTAGCGGGGAGACCCAGTACTTC.

This chain links TRBV18 with TRBJ2-5; D not resolved. The CDR3 length is 15 residues. V dropped 1 base and J dropped 0 bases, with 9 bases sitting between them. Germline assignment: CDR1 KGHSH and CDR2 LQKENI. The CDR3 DNA sequence: TGTGCCAGCTCACCACGTGTCCTAGACCAAGAGACCCAGTACTTC. Its protein is CASSPRVLDQETQYF.

The CDR3 spells CASSYRIVTNEQFF. In DNA form, the CDR3 reads TGTGCCAGTAGTTACCGCATAGTCACCAATGAGCAGTTCTTC. This chain joins TRBV19 and TRBJ2-1, with D uncertain. The V end lost 5 bases, the J end lost 6 bases, and 14 bases lay between the germline ends. The germline V gene encodes CDR1 LNHDA and CDR2 SQIVND (reference sequence). CDR3 length equals 14 residues.

In its sample, this clone was seen a few times. One end of the junction does not line up with germline, which may come from a read error. The CDR3 reads CASSPGNPYEQYF. The CDR3 region has the DNA TGTGCTAGCAGTCCCGGTAATCCCTACGAGCAGTACTTC. The chain combines TRBV7-7 with TRBJ2-7; D not certain. Germline assignment: CDR1 SSHAT and CDR2 FNYEAQ (reference sequence). There are 13 residues in the CDR3.

The chain employs TRBV29-1 and TRBJ2-3, with 10 bases aligning to TRBD1. CDR3 size: 14 residues. Germline V CDR1 and CDR2: SQVTM, ANQGSEA. Trimming removed 7 bases from V and 6 bases from J; junction bases left unmatched: 10. The chain's CDR3 is CSGMTGGSLDTQYF. In nucleotides, the CDR3 is TGCAGCGGAATGACAGGGGGCTCGCTCGATACGCAGTATTTT.

This chain links TRBV7-2 with TRBJ2-1; D is possibly TRBD1 or TRBD2 (5 bases each). V was cut by 6 bases and J by 7 bases, with 10 bases left in between. The length of the CDR3 is 12 residues. The germline V gene has CDR1 SGHTA and CDR2 FQGNSA. The CDR3 nucleotides are TGTGCCAGCAGGTTGGGGGTTAATGAGCAGTTCTTC. Translation: CASRLGVNEQFF.

The rearrangement uses TRBV5-4 and TRBJ2-1, with 8 bases matching TRBD2. The length of the CDR3 is 15 residues. The junction had 12 bases not matched to a gene; V was cut back by 6 bases and J by 7 bases. Looked up from germline, CDR1 is SGHNT and CDR2 is YYREEE (reference sequence). The CDR3 region is CASTWGAGVQNEQFF. For the CDR3, the DNA is TGTGCCAGCACCTGGGGAGCGGGAGTACAGAATGAGCAGTTCTTC.

The chain links TRBV2 to TRBJ2-7; D is unclear. The CDR3 totals 15 residues. Germline CDR1 reads SNHLY; CDR2 reads FYNNEI. V dropped 5 bases and J dropped 2 bases, with 16 bases sitting between them. CDR3 amino acids: CASSPPFKAAYEQYF. Here the CDR3 DNA reads TGTGCCAGCAGTCCCCCCTTTAAGGCTGCCTACGAGCAGTACTTC.

The chain couples TRBV27 to TRBJ1-2; TRBD1 matches 7 bases. The V segment lost 7 bases and the J segment 6 bases; nucleotides outside the gene matches: 11. The CDR3 extends over 14 amino acids. Germline-derived CDR1 and CDR2 are MNHEY and SMNVEV (reference sequence). Written as DNA, the CDR3 is TGTGCCAGCACCCCGACAGGGACATCTGATGGCTACACCTTC. Translating gives CASTPTGTSDGYTF.

With respect to this clone: Other nucleotide sequences in the sample specify the same CDR3. This chain joins TRBV27 and TRBJ1-5; D gene unclear. Germline CDR1 and CDR2: MNHEY and SMNVEV (reference sequence). The CDR3 loop spans 13 amino acids. The germline V and J ends were trimmed by 6 bases and 4 bases, with 10 bases remaining between them. The CDR3 spells CASSYGRNQPQHF. CDR3 coding DNA: TGTGCCAGCAGCTATGGCAGAAATCAGCCCCAGCATTTT.

The gene calls are TRBV4-1 and TRBJ2-5; no clear D. Trimming took off 0 bases at V and 4 bases at J, with 6 bases between the two ends. The CDR3 length is 13 residues. The V gene's germline CDR1 is MGHRA and CDR2 YSYEKL. CDR3 sequence (DNA): TGCGCCAGCAGCCAAGATCTAAGAGAGACCCAGTACTTC. Translating gives CASSQDLRETQYF.

The sample holds one count of this clone. The V and J genes are TRBV11-2 and TRBJ1-5; 7 bases map to TRBD1. This CDR3 is built from 15 residues. V shed 3 bases and J 8 bases; nucleotides not matched to a gene: 10. Germline V gives CDR1 SGHAT, CDR2 FQNNGV. The CDR3 here is CASSLGGTAVKPQHF. For the CDR3, the DNA is TGTGCCAGCAGCTTGGGAGGGACAGCTGTGAAGCCCCAGCATTTT.

The V and J genes are TRBV18 and TRBJ2-1; D is undetermined. Deletions cut 3 bases from V and 1 base from J, with 7 bases between. The CDR3 is 14 amino acids. Germline V gene sequence: CDR1 KGHSH, CDR2 LQKENI. CDR3 protein: CASSPEGSYNEQFF. The CDR3 region has the DNA TGTGCCAGCTCACCGGAAGGGTCCTACAATGAGCAGTTCTTC.

The chain carries TRBV7-9 and TRBJ2-5; 13 positions match TRBD2. CDR3 size: 16 residues. The germline V gene encodes CDR1 SEHNR and CDR2 FQNEAQ (reference sequence). V lost 4 bases to trimming and J lost 7 bases; unmatched junction nucleotides: 9. The CDR3 sequence is CASSSGGTSGKWTQYF. The CDR3, as DNA: TGTGCCAGCAGCTCAGGAGGGACTAGCGGGAAGTGGACCCAGTACTTC. Variable domain in full (rest from reference TRBV7-9 and TRBJ2-5): DTGVSQNPRHKITKRGQNVTFRCDPISEHNRLYWYRQTLGQGPEFLTYFQNEAQLEKSRLLSDRFSAERPKGSFSTLEIQRTEQGDSAMYLCASSSGGTSGKWTQYFGPGTRLLVL.

This rearrangement joins TRBV2 to TRBJ2-1; D perhaps matches TRBD1 (6 bases). The germline CDR1 and CDR2 sequences are SNHLY and FYNNEI. The V and J ends lost 7 bases and 8 bases respectively, with 15 bases between them. This CDR3 is built from 13 residues. CDR3 DNA sequence: TGTGCCAGCAACAGGGAACAATTAGATGAGCAGTTCTTC. As protein: CASNREQLDEQFF.

The CDR3 sequence: CASSLGGRALFF. The CDR3 DNA reads TGTGCCAGCAGCCTGGGGGGGAGGGCATTGTTCTTC. This sequence joins TRBV27 and TRBJ2-1, with 7 bases fitting TRBD2. Looked up from germline, CDR1 is MNHEY and CDR2 is SMNVEV (reference sequence). J was trimmed by 15 bases and V by 6 bases; bases with no gene match: 11. The CDR3 spans 12 residues.

The rearrangement uses TRBV7-9 and TRBJ2-5; either TRBD1 or TRBD2 may supply D (5 bases each). Germline CDR1 is SEHNR and CDR2 is FQNEAQ (reference sequence). The V gene lost 5 bases and the J gene lost 4 bases, with 14 bases spanning the gap. There are 14 residues in the CDR3. The CDR3 DNA follows: TGTGCCAGCAGCGTCGACAATGGGGGAGAGACCCAGTACTTC. Its protein is CASSVDNGGETQYF. Full variable domain (rest looked up from reference TRBV7-9 and TRBJ2-5): DTGVSQNPRHKITKRGQNVTFRCDPISEHNRLYWYRQTLGQGPEFLTYFQNEAQLEKSRLLSDRFSAERPKGSFSTLEIQRTEQGDSAMYLCASSVDNGGETQYFGPGTRLLVL.